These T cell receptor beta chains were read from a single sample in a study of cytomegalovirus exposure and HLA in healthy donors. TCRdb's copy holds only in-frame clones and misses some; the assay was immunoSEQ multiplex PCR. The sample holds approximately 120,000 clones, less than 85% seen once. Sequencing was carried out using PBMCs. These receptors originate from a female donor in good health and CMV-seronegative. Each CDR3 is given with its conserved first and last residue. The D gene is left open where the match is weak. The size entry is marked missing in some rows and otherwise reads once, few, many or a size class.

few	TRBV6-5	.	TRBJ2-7	TGTGCCAGCAGTCGCGGAGCCCTCTACGAGCAGTACTTC	CASSRGALYEQYF
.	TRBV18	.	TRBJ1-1	TGTGCCAGCTCTCTTACAAGTCTCGCTGAAGCTTTCTTT	CASSLTSLAEAFF
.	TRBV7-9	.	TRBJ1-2	TGTGCCAGCAGCCCCCGTAGCTCTCCATATGGCTACACCTTC	CASSPRSSPYGYTF
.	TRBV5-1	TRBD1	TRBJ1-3	TGCGCCAGCAGCTTGGTACAGGGGCCTGGAAACACCATATATTTT	CASSLVQGPGNTIYF
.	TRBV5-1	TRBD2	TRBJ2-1	TGCGCCAGCAGCTTGGGGACTAGCGGTTACAATGAGCAGTTCTTC	CASSLGTSGYNEQFF
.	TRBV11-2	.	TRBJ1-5	TGTGCCAGCAGTGTAGGGACAACAAGCAATCAGCCCCAGCATTTT	CASSVGTTSNQPQHF
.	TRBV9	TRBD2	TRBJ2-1	TGTGCCAGCAGCGTAGCCCCAGGGCTAGCGGGAGCTAGTGAGCAGTTCTTC	CASSVAPGLAGASEQFF
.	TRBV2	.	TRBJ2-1	TGTGCCAGCAGTTTTCAAAACAATGAGCAGTTCTTC	CASSFQNNEQFF
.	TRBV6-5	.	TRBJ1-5	TGTGCCAGCAGTCAGGGCAGCAATCAGCCCCAGCATTTT	CASSQGSNQPQHF
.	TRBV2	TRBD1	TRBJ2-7	TGTGCCAGCAGTCCCTTGAGACAGGGTGTGGACGAGCAGTACTTC	CASSPLRQGVDEQYF
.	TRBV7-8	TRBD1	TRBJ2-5	TGTGCCAGCAGCTTCGGACAGGAAGAGACCCAGTACTTC	CASSFGQEETQYF
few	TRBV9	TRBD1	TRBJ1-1	TGTGCCAGCAGCCCGGGACAGTCACCCGCCGGAGCTTTCTTT	CASSPGQSPAGAFF
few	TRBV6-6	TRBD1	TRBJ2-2	TGTGCCAGCCTTTCGACGGACAGGGGATCCGGGGAGCTGTTTTTT	CASLSTDRGSGELFF
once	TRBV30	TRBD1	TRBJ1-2	TGTGCCTGGAATCCGGGACAGGGGTACTATGGCTACACCTTC	CAWNPGQGYYGYTF
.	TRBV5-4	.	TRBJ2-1	TGTGCCACCCATGGACGGGGATTCTACAATGAGCAGTTCTTC	CATHGRGFYNEQFF
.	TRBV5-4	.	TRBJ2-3	TGTGCCAGCAGCTTCGTGAGCAGGCGCACAGATACGCAGTATTTT	CASSFVSRRTDTQYF
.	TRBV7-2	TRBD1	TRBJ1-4	TGTGCCAGCAGCTTATTGGGGACAGGGAATGAAAAACTGTTTTTT	CASSLLGTGNEKLFF
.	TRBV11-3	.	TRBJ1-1	TGTGCCAGCAGCCGACACAGGGACACTGAAGCTTTCTTT	CASSRHRDTEAFF
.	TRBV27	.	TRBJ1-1	TGTGCCAGCAGTTTAATAGGGGGGGACACTGAAGCTTTCTTT	CASSLIGGDTEAFF
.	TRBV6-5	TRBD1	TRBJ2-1	TGTGCCAGCAGTTACTCACGTCAGGGGGCATATAATGAGCAGTTCTTC	CASSYSRQGAYNEQFF
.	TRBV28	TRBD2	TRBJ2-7	TGTGCCAGCAGGACCGGGACTACCCACGAGCAGTACTTC	CASRTGTTHEQYF
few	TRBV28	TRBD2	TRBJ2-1	TGTGCCAGCAGCCCGCCGGGACTAGCGAGGGAGGATGAGCAGTTCTTC	CASSPPGLAREDEQFF
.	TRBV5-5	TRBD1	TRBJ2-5	TGTGCCAGCAGCTTGACCCTGACAGGGAGAAAGACCCAGTACTTC	CASSLTLTGRKTQYF
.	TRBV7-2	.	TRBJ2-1	TGTGCCAGCAGCTTAGGACAGTCGGATGAGCAGTTCTTC	CASSLGQSDEQFF
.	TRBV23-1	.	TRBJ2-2	TGCGCCAGCAGCCTCCGACAGGACTCGAACACCGGGGAGCTGTTTTTT	CASSLRQDSNTGELFF
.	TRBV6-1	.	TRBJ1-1	TGTGCCAGCAGCGGACAGCAAAGCACTGAAGCTTTCTTT	CASSGQQSTEAFF
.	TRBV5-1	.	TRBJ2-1	TGCGCCAGCAGCTTCGGGGATATGGGGTACAATGAGCAGTTCTTC	CASSFGDMGYNEQFF
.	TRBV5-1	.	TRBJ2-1	TGCGCCAGCAGCTTGGGGTGGGGGGAATTCAATGAGCAGTTCTTC	CASSLGWGEFNEQFF
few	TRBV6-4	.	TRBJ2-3	TGTGCCAGCAGCCCGACACAATCCCCTACAGATACGCAGTATTTT	CASSPTQSPTDTQYF
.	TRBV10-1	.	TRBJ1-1	TGCGCCAGCAGTGAGTCGTCAGGGAGGTCTGAAGCTTTCTTT	CASSESSGRSEAFF
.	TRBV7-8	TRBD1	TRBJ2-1	TGTGCCAGCAGCTTAGATGGGACAGGGGGCTACAATGAGCAGTTCTTC	CASSLDGTGGYNEQFF
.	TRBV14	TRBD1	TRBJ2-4	TGTGCCAGCAGCCAATGGGACAGGGAAAACATTCAGTACTTC	CASSQWDRENIQYF
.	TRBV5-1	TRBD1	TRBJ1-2	TGCGCCAGCAGGGACCCAGGGGGCGCATGGGTTGGCTACACCTTC	CASRDPGGAWVGYTF
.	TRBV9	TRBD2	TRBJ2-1	TGTGCCAGCAGCCCCCTGAGCGGGAGGGGGGGCGATGAGCAGTTCTTC	CASSPLSGRGGDEQFF